This T cell receptor (beta chain) emerged from a study of regulatory and conventional T cells in RAG deficiency. Looked up from germline, CDR1 is SNHLY and CDR2 is FYNNEI. Trimming took off 9 bases at V and 2 bases at J, with 17 bases between the two ends. This CDR3 is 14 amino acids long. Libraries were prepared by immunoSEQ multiplex PCR; TCRdb keeps only in-frame clonotypes and omits some of them. The sample has roughly 29,000 clones, just over 90% seen once. Study results and limitations: Shannon entropy fell and Simpson indices rose in RAG-deficient patients.

Regarding this clone: Its antigen is currently unknown.

The sorted regulatory T cells were CD4+, CD25-high and CD127-low, with genomic DNA sequenced. The same specimen was also included in a second study, on regulatory T cells. As that report states: Primers: 52 TRBV forward and 13 TRBJ reverse.

The origin of this receptor is a human donor in good health. The sample comprised Tregs sorted from blood. The chain employs TRBV2 and TRBJ2-7, with a weak D call TRBD2 (5 bases). CDR3 nucleotides: TGTGCCAGTTTACGGATCAACGGGACCTACGAGCAGTACTTC. It encodes CASLRINGTYEQYF.